This entry lists 15 T cell receptor beta chains sequenced from one sample in a study of a mutant IDH1 vaccine in newly diagnosed glioma. Their target antigens are unknown. Sequenced by immunoSEQ multiplex PCR; TCRdb stores in-frame clones only, minus some. The profile shows just over 80,000 clones, 70% to 90% of them singletons. Time point indicated: week 23, last vaccination. Doses consisted of 300 ug of mutant IDH1 20-mer peptide each, paired with topical imiquimod. The material sequenced was PBMCs, taken from a glioma patient whose treatment included an IDH1 peptide vaccine. These receptors were obtained from a man under 40 with glioma. Some clones in this sample may be carry-over from other donors' samples.

V gene TRBV6-1 combines with J gene TRBJ2-1; 8 bases are shared with TRBD2. Germline CDR1 and CDR2: MNHNS and SASEGT. The CDR3 extends over 14 amino acids. The junction had 5 bases not matched to a gene; V was cut back by 5 bases and J by 5 bases. The CDR3 nucleotides read TGTGCCAGCAGTTTCCGACTAGCGCACAATGAGCAGTTCTTC. Translation gives CASSFRLAHNEQFF.

The J gene is TRBJ1-5, the V gene TRBV28, with unresolved D. In germline, CDR1 is MDHEN, CDR2 SYDVKM. There are 14 residues in the CDR3. Trimming removed 4 bases at V and 7 bases at J, with 14 bases between. The CDR3 sequence: CASSWVSTEQPQHF. The CDR3 DNA sequence: TGTGCCAGCAGTTGGGTTTCTACGGAGCAGCCCCAGCATTTT.

This chain joins TRBV30 and TRBJ1-5; no clear D gene. Trimming removed 4 bases from V and 0 bases from J, with 10 bases in between. The germline V gene has CDR1 GTSNPN and CDR2 SVGIG (reference sequence). CDR3 length equals 14 residues. Here the CDR3 DNA reads TGTGCCTGGAATCAAGGTGATAGCAATCAGCCCCAGCATTTT. Translating gives CAWNQGDSNQPQHF.

This clone showed up just a few times. The V gene is TRBV2, the J gene TRBJ2-6; D not certain. CDR1 and CDR2 from the germline V gene are SNHLY and FYNNEI. The CDR3 totals 15 residues. V was pared by 5 bases and J by 4 bases, with 12 bases between. CDR3 sequence reads: CASSHPARGANVLTF. CDR3 nucleotide sequence: TGTGCCAGCAGTCATCCGGCTCGGGGGGCCAACGTCCTGACTTTC.

CDR3 region: CATSRERNQPQHF. The CDR3 DNA reads as TGTGCCACCAGCAGAGAACGCAATCAGCCCCAGCATTTT. The chain is built from TRBV15 and TRBJ1-5; D is uncertain. The V end was cut by 0 bases, the J end by 2 bases, with 2 bases between. The CDR3 is 13 residues long. Germline assignment: CDR1 LNHNV and CDR2 YYDKDF (reference sequence).

As DNA, the CDR3 is TGTGCCAGCAGCCCCCGAAATATATACGAGCAGTACTTC. This codes for CASSPRNIYEQYF. The chain is built from TRBV11-2 and TRBJ2-7, with D unresolved. This CDR3 spans 13 amino acids. Trimming stripped 5 bases from V and 4 bases from J, with 12 bases between. Germline assignment: CDR1 SGHAT and CDR2 FQNNGV.

This chain joins TRBV7-2 and TRBJ2-5, with 10 positions matching TRBD2. The CDR3 totals 15 residues. V shed 5 bases and J 3 bases; nucleotides not matched to a gene: 6. Germline V gene lookup returns CDR1 SGHTA and CDR2 FQGNSA. The CDR3, as DNA: TGTGCCAGCAGCCCTGGACTAGCGGCCAAAGAGACCCAGTACTTC. Translation: CASSPGLAAKETQYF.

The gene calls are TRBV5-6 and TRBJ2-3; maybe TRBD2 (5 bases). Trimming took off 0 bases at V and 4 bases at J, with 9 bases between the two ends. Germline V gene sequence: CDR1 SGHDT, CDR2 YYEEEE. This CDR3 has 14 amino acids. The CDR3, as DNA: TGTGCCAGCAGCTTGGGGGGAGAAGCAGATACGCAGTATTTT. Its translation is CASSLGGEADTQYF.

This chain joins TRBV5-4 and TRBJ1-1; no reliable D call. Germline-derived CDR1 and CDR2 are SGHNT and YYREEE (reference sequence). The CDR3 extends over 15 amino acids. V shed 4 bases and J shed 0 bases, with 13 bases lying between them. The CDR3 sequence is CASSLDGYMNTEAFF. The DNA of the CDR3 is TGTGCCAGCAGCCTGGACGGATACATGAACACTGAAGCTTTCTTT.

The chain couples TRBV18 to TRBJ2-1; D could derive from TRBD1 or TRBD2 (5 bases each). The CDR3 totals 16 residues. Looked up from germline, CDR1 is KGHSH and CDR2 is LQKENI. V lost 6 bases and J lost 0, with 15 bases in between. The CDR3 region is CASSPGTPSSYNEQFF. The CDR3 DNA follows: TGTGCCAGCTCTCCCGGGACCCCCAGCTCCTACAATGAGCAGTTCTTC.

The chain recombines TRBV10-3 with TRBJ1-5; 9 bases map to TRBD1. The CDR3 is 14 amino acids. V gave up 5 bases and J gave up 2 bases; unmatched junction bases: 1. In germline, CDR1 is ENHRY, CDR2 SYGVKD. CDR3 region: CAISRQGGNQPQHF. The CDR3 nucleotides are TGTGCCATCAGTAGACAGGGGGGCAATCAGCCCCAGCATTTT.

Notes on this clone: Compared with germline, one end of the junction differs, possibly owing to a read error. Other nucleotide sequences in the sample specify the same CDR3. The CDR3 nucleotides read TGTGCTAGCAGTTTCTCGTCGGGACAGGCGGACTACGAGCAGTACTTC. Translating gives CASSFSSGQADYEQYF. The rearrangement uses TRBV27 and TRBJ2-7; TRBD1 agrees at 8 bases. Germline CDR1 is MNHEY and CDR2 is SMNVEV (reference sequence). CDR3 size: 16 residues.

The rearrangement joins TRBV10-1 to TRBJ1-1, with D possibly TRBD1 on 6 matching bases. From germline, CDR1 is WNHNN and CDR2 SYGVQD (reference sequence). V lost 5 bases, J lost 0 bases, and 10 bases lay in between. The CDR3 consists of 14 residues. The CDR3 sequence: CASSYRALNTEAFF. CDR3 nucleotide sequence: TGCGCCAGCAGTTACAGGGCTTTGAACACTGAAGCTTTCTTT.

The J gene is TRBJ2-3, the V gene TRBV5-1; D might be TRBD1 or TRBD2, each matching 6 bases. CDR3 length equals 13 residues. Trimming pared 4 bases from V and 3 bases from J, leaving 9 bases between. Germline V CDR1 and CDR2: SGHRS, YFSETQ. CDR3 sequence: CASSRRGTDTQYF. For the CDR3, the DNA is TGCGCCAGCAGCCGGAGGGGGACAGATACGCAGTATTTT.

This clone has just one count. V and J are TRBV7-9 and TRBJ1-1; D is unresolved. V shed 1 base and J shed 7 bases, with 10 bases lying between them. Per germline, CDR1 SEHNR and CDR2 FQNEAQ (reference sequence). CDR3 length: 13 amino acids. CDR3 nucleotide sequence: TGTGCCAGCAGCTTAGGGGGTGCTTTTGAAGCTTTCTTT. Residues: CASSLGGAFEAFF.